These 25 T cell receptor beta chains were sequenced from one sample in a study of T cells after yellow fever vaccination. TCRdb called the 5' RACE reads again in MiXCR, with one record for every CDR3 protein. The sample lists hundreds of thousands of distinct CDR3 sequences, roughly a sixth occurring once. The sequencing used PBMCs, collected about 5 days after the first yellow fever vaccination. The receptors derive from a young man who received the YFV17D yellow fever vaccine.

A few counts support this clonotype. The chain recombines TRBV24-1 with TRBJ2-5; D is unresolved. The CDR3 spans 13 residues. V gave up 1 base and J gave up 0 bases, with 2 bases separating them. The V gene's germline CDR1 is KGHDR and CDR2 SFDVKD. The CDR3 DNA reads as TGTGCCACCAGTGATTTTGACCAAGAGACCCAGTACTTC. Protein: CATSDFDQETQYF.

This clonotype was recorded many times. The gene calls are TRBV6-5 and TRBJ2-2, with a tentative D call TRBD2 (5 bases). The V gene's germline CDR1 is MNHEY and CDR2 SVGAGI. CDR3 size: 13 residues. The V gene lost 6 bases and the J gene lost 4 bases, with 9 bases spanning the gap. The CDR3: CASRGLFTGELFF. The DNA for the CDR3 is TGTGCCAGCAGAGGACTTTTCACCGGGGAGCTGTTTTTT.

This clonotype was seen a few times. J is TRBJ1-2 and V is TRBV14; perhaps TRBD1 as D (6 bases). V lost 3 bases, J lost 10 bases, and 15 bases lay in between. In germline, CDR1 is SGHDN, CDR2 FVKESK. The CDR3 is made up of 13 amino acids. CDR3 in amino acids: CASSQDRDNFYTF. The CDR3 nucleotides are TGTGCCAGCAGCCAGGACCGGGACAACTTCTACACCTTC. Drawing the rest from reference TRBV14 and TRBJ1-2, the complete variable domain is EAGVTQFPSHSVIEKGQTVTLRCDPISGHDNLYWYRRVMGKEIKFLLHFVKESKQDESGMPNNRFLAERTGGTYSTLKVQPAELEDSGVYFCASSQDRDNFYTFGSGTRLTVV.

The CDR3 nucleotides read TGCGCCAGCAGCTCTAGACTAGCGGGGGTGTACCAAGAGACCCAGTACTTC. Residues: CASSSRLAGVYQETQYF. V usage is TRBV5-1 and J usage is TRBJ2-5, with TRBD2 identical over 12 bases. The CDR3 length is 17 residues. With 3 bases clipped from V and 0 bases from J, the junction kept 6 bases outside the gene matches. The germline gives CDR1 SGHRS, CDR2 YFSETQ. Looking up the rest from reference TRBV5-1 and TRBJ2-5 gives the full variable domain: KAGVTQTPRYLIKTRGQQVTLSCSPISGHRSVSWYQQTPGQGLQFLFEYFSETQRNKGNFPGRFSGRQFSNSRSEMNVSTLELGDSALYLCASSSRLAGVYQETQYFGPGTRLLVL.

This clonotype was observed a handful of times. The gene calls are TRBV7-8 and TRBJ2-7, with TRBD1 matching over 7 bases. In germline, CDR1 is SGHVS, CDR2 FQNEAQ. The CDR3 contains 14 residues. The V and J ends lost 2 bases and 3 bases, in that order; junction bases with no gene match: 4. Written as DNA, the CDR3 is TGTGCCAGCAGCTTAACAGGGGCCGTCTACGAGCAGTACGTC. Encoded protein: CASSLTGAVYEQYV.

This clonotype has only a few counts. The CDR3 DNA sequence: TGTGCCAGCAGTTACTCTGGGGGGCTTCCCCCCGAAGCTTTCTTT. It is translated as CASSYSGGLPPEAFF. The chain has TRBV6-5 and TRBJ1-1, with TRBD1 as a possible D gene (6 bases). Germline-derived CDR1 and CDR2 are MNHEY and SVGAGI. V lost 0 bases to trimming and J lost 8 bases, with 16 bases between them. CDR3 length: 15 residues.

This chain uses TRBV6-2 or TRBV6-3 with TRBJ2-1; D remains ambiguous. Germline V lookup: CDR1 MNHEY, CDR2 SVGEGT. V was clipped by 1 base and J by 0 bases, with 10 bases between them. This CDR3 has 16 residues. As DNA, the CDR3 is TGTGCCAGCAGTTACTGGGTGGGTAGCTCCTACAATGAGCAGTTCTTC. Amino acids: CASSYWVGSSYNEQFF.

This clonotype has a count of ten or more. The J gene is TRBJ2-5, the V gene TRBV20-1; no firm D call. Germline assignment: CDR1 DFQATT and CDR2 SNEGSKA (reference sequence). The CDR3 consists of 10 residues. Trimming shortened V by 3 bases and J by 5 bases, and 4 bases separated the two germline ends. The CDR3 is CSARGETQYF. In DNA, the CDR3 is TGCAGTGCTAGGGGCGAGACCCAGTACTTC.

The CDR3 loop reads CASSYSGLRGSPLHF. The CDR3, as DNA: TGTGCCAGCAGTTACTCGGGGCTTCGCGGTTCACCCCTCCACTTT. The J gene is TRBJ1-6, the V gene TRBV6-5, with D possibly matching TRBD1 (5 bases). Germline loops: CDR1 MNHEY, CDR2 SVGAGI. Trimming took 0 bases from V and 9 from J, leaving 12 bases between them. This CDR3 comprises 15 residues.

J is TRBJ2-2 and V is TRBV29-1, with 8 bases lining up with TRBD1. The length of the CDR3 is 12 residues. Germline V lookup: CDR1 SQVTM, CDR2 ANQGSEA. V dropped 8 bases and J dropped 7; count of bases not matched to a gene: 6. CDR3 protein: CSSRQGNGELFF. The CDR3 region has the DNA TGCAGCTCCAGACAGGGGAACGGGGAGCTGTTTTTT.

In nucleotides, the CDR3 is TGTGCCAGCAGTTACTCAGCAGAGGAAACCCAGTACTTC. It is translated as CASSYSAEETQYF. The rearrangement links TRBV6-5 to TRBJ2-5; D is uncertain. CDR1 and CDR2 from the germline V gene are MNHEY and SVGAGI. V was cut by 0 bases and J by 8 bases, with 10 bases left in between. The CDR3 loop spans 13 amino acids.

This clonotype came up a few times. This chain links TRBV12-3 or TRBV12-4 with TRBJ1-5; perhaps TRBD1 as D (6 bases). Trimming took off 4 bases at V and 5 bases at J, with 12 bases between the two ends. This CDR3 contains 14 residues. CDR3 amino acids: CASSSLGADQPQHF. CDR3 sequence (DNA): TGTGCCAGCAGTTCGCTGGGGGCCGATCAGCCCCAGCATTTT.

This clonotype showed up just a few times. V gene TRBV4-2 combines with J gene TRBJ2-7, with 8 bases that match TRBD1. Trimming cost V 0 bases and J 4 bases; bases outside gene matches: 14. Germline lookup yields CDR1 LGHNA and CDR2 YNFKEQ. CDR3 size: 18 residues. The CDR3 protein is CASSQESPGGSILYEQYF. DNA of the CDR3: TGTGCCAGCAGCCAAGAAAGCCCAGGGGGCTCTATCCTTTACGAGCAGTACTTC.

V is TRBV5-1 and J is TRBJ2-1; D is possibly TRBD2 (6 bases). The germline V and J ends were trimmed by 2 bases and 9 bases, with 15 bases remaining between them. CDR1 and CDR2 (germline): SGHRS, YFSETQ. The CDR3 consists of 14 residues. The CDR3 loop is CASSLPRLVFEQFF. The CDR3 DNA is TGCGCCAGCAGCTTACCCCGACTAGTTTTTGAGCAGTTCTTC.

This clonotype was counted only a few times. The rearrangement joins TRBV12-3 or TRBV12-4 to TRBJ2-5; D gene uncertain. V lost 6 bases to trimming and J lost 7 bases, with 6 bases between them. The CDR3 contains 10 residues. CDR3 in amino acids: CASRPGTQYF. The CDR3 DNA is TGTGCCAGCAGGCCTGGGACCCAGTACTTC.

V and J are TRBV30 and TRBJ2-5; D ambiguous. Germline V lookup: CDR1 GTSNPN, CDR2 SVGIG (reference sequence). CDR3 length: 13 residues. The V end was cut by 0 bases, the J end by 4 bases, with 9 bases between. The CDR3 protein is CAWSVRLRETQYF. In DNA form, the CDR3 reads TGTGCCTGGAGTGTAAGGCTACGAGAGACCCAGTACTTC.

The rearrangement links TRBV20-1 to TRBJ1-5; 7 bases align to TRBD1. Losses at the gene ends were 5 bases for V and 6 bases for J; bases not matched to a gene: 13. In germline, CDR1 is DFQATT, CDR2 SNEGSKA (reference sequence). The CDR3 is 15 amino acids. In DNA form, the CDR3 reads TGCAGTGCTGGTTCGACAGGGTTCGCGGGTCAGCCCCAGCATTTT. Its translation is CSAGSTGFAGQPQHF.

This clonotype was picked up a small number of times. This sequence joins TRBV7-9 and TRBJ1-6; weak D call: TRBD1 (5 bases). Germline lookup yields CDR1 SEHNR and CDR2 FQNEAQ (reference sequence). The CDR3 length is 16 residues. Trimming removed 1 base at V and 7 bases at J, with 14 bases between. CDR3 bases: TGTGCCAGCAGCTTAGAAAGGACAACTAGGAATTCACCCCTCCACTTT. It yields the protein CASSLERTTRNSPLHF.

This clonotype has ten or more counts. This sequence joins TRBV6-1 and TRBJ2-5, with TRBD1 as a possible D gene (8 bases). The CDR3 spans 15 residues. Trimming left V 6 bases short and J 5 bases short, with 19 bases between. Germline V gene lookup returns CDR1 MNHNS and CDR2 SASEGT. The CDR3 loop is CASRSYRGGVETQYF. As DNA, the CDR3 is TGTGCCAGCAGAAGCTACAGGGGGGGCGTGGAGACCCAGTACTTC.

The chain carries TRBV9 and TRBJ1-5; D is ambiguous. CDR1 and CDR2 (germline): SGDLS, YYNGEE. The CDR3 extends over 13 amino acids. Trimming took 0 bases from V and 3 from J, leaving 4 bases between them. Here the CDR3 DNA reads TGTGCCAGCAGCGTAGGTTCCAATCAGCCCCAGCATTTT. Translated: CASSVGSNQPQHF.

The chain recombines TRBV7-9 with TRBJ2-3; the match to TRBD1 covers 8 bases. From germline, CDR1 is SEHNR and CDR2 FQNEAQ (reference sequence). J gave up 1 base and V 8 bases, and 8 bases lay outside the gene matches. The CDR3 has 15 amino acids. This CDR3 is CASRQGSVGTDTQYF. The CDR3 DNA reads as TGTGCCAGCCGACAGGGGTCGGTGGGCACAGATACGCAGTATTTT.

The rearrangement links TRBV2 to TRBJ2-1, with D possibly being TRBD2 (7 bases). In germline, CDR1 is SNHLY, CDR2 FYNNEI. Trimming stripped 8 bases from V and 0 bases from J, with 14 bases between. The CDR3 has 15 residues. This CDR3 is CASQRGGSSYNEQFF. The CDR3, as DNA: TGTGCCAGCCAGAGGGGGGGGTCCTCCTACAATGAGCAGTTCTTC.

This chain uses TRBV18 with TRBJ1-1, with D tentatively TRBD1 (5 bases). The CDR3 has 13 residues. The germline gives CDR1 KGHSH, CDR2 LQKENI. The V gene lost 8 bases and the J gene lost 1 base, with 11 bases spanning the gap. The CDR3 region has the DNA TGTGCCAGCGCCCTAGGGGCGAACACTGAAGCTTTCTTT. Amino acids: CASALGANTEAFF.

This clonotype was observed a single time. The J gene is TRBJ2-2, the V gene TRBV20-1, with D perhaps matching TRBD2 (5 bases). The CDR3 loop spans 14 amino acids. The germline gives CDR1 DFQATT, CDR2 SNEGSKA (reference sequence). Trimming left V 6 bases short and J 0 bases short, with 11 bases between. The CDR3 loop is CSANDYTNTGELFF. As DNA, the CDR3 is TGCAGTGCCAACGACTATACGAACACCGGGGAGCTGTTTTTT.

This clonotype was found a few times. The V call is TRBV18, the J call TRBJ2-5, with TRBD2 identical over 7 bases. CDR1 is KGHSH, CDR2 LQKENI, per germline. CDR3 length: 15 amino acids. Unmatched junction bases numbered 9, after V lost 3 bases and J lost 5 bases. The CDR3 protein is CASSPMELGGETQYF. CDR3 sequence (DNA): TGTGCCAGCTCACCGATGGAACTCGGGGGGGAGACCCAGTACTTC. Based on the CDR3 plus reference TRBV18 and TRBJ2-5, the full variable domain is NAGVMQNPRHLVRRRGQEARLRCSPMKGHSHVYWYRQLPEEGLKFMVYLQKENIIDESGMPKERFSAEFPKEGPSILRIQQVVRGDSAAYFCASSPMELGGETQYFGPGTRLLVL.